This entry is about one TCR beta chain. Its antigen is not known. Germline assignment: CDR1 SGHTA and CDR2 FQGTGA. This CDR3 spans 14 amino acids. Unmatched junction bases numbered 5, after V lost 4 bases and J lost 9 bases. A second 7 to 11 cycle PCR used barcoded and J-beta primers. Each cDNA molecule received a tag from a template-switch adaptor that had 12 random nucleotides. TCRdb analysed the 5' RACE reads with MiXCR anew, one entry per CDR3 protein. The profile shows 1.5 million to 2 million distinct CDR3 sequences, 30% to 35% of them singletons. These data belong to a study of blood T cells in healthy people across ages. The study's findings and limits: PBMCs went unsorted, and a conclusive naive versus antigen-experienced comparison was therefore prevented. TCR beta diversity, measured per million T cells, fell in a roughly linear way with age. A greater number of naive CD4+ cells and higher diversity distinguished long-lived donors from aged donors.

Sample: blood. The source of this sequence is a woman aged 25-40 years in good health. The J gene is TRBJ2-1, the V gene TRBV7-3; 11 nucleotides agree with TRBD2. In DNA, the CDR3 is TGTGCCAGCAGCTCGATGACTAGCGGGACTGAGCAGTTCTTC. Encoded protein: CASSSMTSGTEQFF.